This T cell receptor (beta chain) was profiled in a study of blood T cell repertoires in COVID-19. The assay was immunoSEQ multiplex PCR, and TCRdb's table has in-frame clones only and misses some. The sample shows approximately 150,000 clones, roughly 84% of them seen only once. Germline V lookup: CDR1 LNHDA, CDR2 SQIVND (reference sequence). V lost 5 bases and J 2 bases, leaving 19 bases between the germline ends. CDR3 size: 16 residues. Specimen: peripheral blood. The TCR comes from a human donor in a cohort sampled during active COVID-19. This rearrangement joins TRBV19 to TRBJ2-7; no firm D call. The CDR3 is CASSLRSASSAYEQYF. DNA for the CDR3: TGTGCCAGTAGTCTCCGCTCGGCTAGTTCTGCCTACGAGCAGTACTTC.